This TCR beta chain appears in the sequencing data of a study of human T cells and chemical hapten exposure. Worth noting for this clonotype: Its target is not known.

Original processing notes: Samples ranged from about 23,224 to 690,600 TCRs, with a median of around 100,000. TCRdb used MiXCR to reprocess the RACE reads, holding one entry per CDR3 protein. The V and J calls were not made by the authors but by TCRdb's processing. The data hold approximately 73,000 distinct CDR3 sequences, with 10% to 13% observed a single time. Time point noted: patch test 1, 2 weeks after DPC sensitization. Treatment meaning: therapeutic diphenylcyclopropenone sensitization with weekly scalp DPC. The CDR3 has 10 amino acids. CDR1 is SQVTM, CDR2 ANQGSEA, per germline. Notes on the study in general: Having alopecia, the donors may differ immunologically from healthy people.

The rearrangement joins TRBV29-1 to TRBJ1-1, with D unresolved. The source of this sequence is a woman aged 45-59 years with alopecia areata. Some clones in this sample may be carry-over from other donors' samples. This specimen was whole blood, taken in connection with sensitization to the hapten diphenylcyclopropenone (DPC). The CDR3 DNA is TGCGGTCTCTATTCCCGTGAAGCTTTCTTT. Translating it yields CGLYSREAFF.